The 7 T cell receptor beta chains listed next were all sequenced from one sample in a study of beta chain features in type 1 diabetes (dated by TCRdb to the late 2010s). What the authors observed across the whole study: Type 1 diabetes patients showed a moderate but significant shortening of TCRB CDR3 length in all four CD4+ subsets.

Libraries were built with the immunoSEQ multiplex PCR assay. The entire amount of isolated RNA was reverse transcribed using the High Capacity cDNA Reverse Transcription Kit, so the sequenced TCRB transcripts were expressed ones. TCRdb stores this immuneACCESS table with in-frame sequences only. Part of the clones is absent; in the studies checked, under half of the shortfall reflects unresolved V genes, and no reason is known for the rest. The sample table records 550,000 to 850,000 clones; 13% of these occur just once. About 0.02% of the sample rests with the top ten. No antigen has been identified for these receptors. The sequencing sample was made of naive CD4+ T cells from blood. Per the publication, the cell subset or site label means: true naive CD4+ T cells. The receptors originated from a man between 18 and 29 years old with type 1 diabetes.

This clone has more than one count but fewer than ten. The CDR3 DNA reads TGTGCCTGGAGTTTGGGACAGGGTCCCTACGAGCAGTACTTC. Translation gives CAWSLGQGPYEQYF. The J gene is TRBJ2-7, the V gene TRBV30; 9 nucleotides agree with TRBD1. The J segment lost 2 bases and the V segment lost 2 bases, leaving 4 bases of the junction unmatched. The length of the CDR3 is 14 residues. Germline loops: CDR1 GTSNPN, CDR2 SVGIG (reference sequence).

V gene TRBV27 combines with J gene TRBJ1-6; D is perhaps TRBD1 (5 bases). CDR3 length equals 16 residues. Germline CDR1 is MNHEY and CDR2 is SMNVEV (reference sequence). V was shortened by 6 bases and J by 10 bases, with 22 bases between the two germline ends. CDR3 coding DNA: TGTGCCAGCAGGAGGGGCAGGGAAGCGCCAGGATCACCCCTCCACTTT. Translating gives CASRRGREAPGSPLHF.

This clone appeared a few times. This chain uses TRBV30 with TRBJ2-3; 8 bases align to TRBD1. The germline CDR1 and CDR2 sequences are GTSNPN and SVGIG (reference sequence). V lost 3 bases and J lost 3; bases outside the gene matches: 2. The CDR3 extends over 13 amino acids. The CDR3 DNA reads TGTGCCTGGAGACAGGGGGAAACAGATACGCAGTATTTT. Translating it yields CAWRQGETDTQYF.

The V gene is TRBV7-8, the J gene TRBJ1-5; D not certain. With 0 bases removed from V and 3 bases from J, the gap between germline ends came to 9 bases. The CDR3 is made up of 15 amino acids. Germline CDR1 is SGHVS and CDR2 is FQNEAQ. The CDR3 DNA follows: TGTGCCAGCAGCTTAGCGGGGTCAGCCAATCAGCCCCAGCATTTT. Residues: CASSLAGSANQPQHF.

A few counts support this clone. The CDR3 loop reads CASSQRVGYGYTF. In nucleotides, the CDR3 is TGTGCCAGCAGCCAAAGGGTTGGCTATGGCTACACCTTC. The chain employs TRBV9 and TRBJ1-2; D gene unclear. Trimming took 4 bases from V and 4 from J, leaving 11 bases between them. The CDR3 runs to 13 residues. Per germline, CDR1 SGDLS and CDR2 YYNGEE. Full variable domain (missing parts from reference TRBV9 and TRBJ1-2): DSGVTQTPKHLITATGQRVTLRCSPRSGDLSVYWYQQSLDQGLQFLIQYYNGEERAKGNILERFSAQQFPDLHSELNLSSLELGDSALYFCASSQRVGYGYTFGSGTRLTVV.

A few counts support this clone. The CDR3 is CASSVPSGGTDTQYF. The CDR3 bases are TGTGCCAGCAGCGTACCTAGCGGGGGGACAGATACGCAGTATTTT. This chain uses TRBV9 with TRBJ2-3, with 11 bases fitting TRBD2. The CDR3 loop spans 15 amino acids. V lost 1 base to trimming and J lost 3 bases; unmatched junction nucleotides: 1. The germline gives CDR1 SGDLS, CDR2 YYNGEE.

CDR3 nucleotides: TGTGCCAGCAGCCCTAGGGGGGACACCACAGCGTTCTACGAGCAGTACTTC. It translates to CASSPRGDTTAFYEQYF. The chain recombines TRBV11-2 with TRBJ2-7; the D gene could be TRBD1 or TRBD2 (6 bases each). The CDR3 consists of 17 residues. V was pared by 5 bases and J by 3 bases, with 23 bases between. Per germline, CDR1 SGHAT and CDR2 FQNNGV.